The sequence of this T cell receptor (beta chain) was determined in a study of beta chain features in type 1 diabetes. For this clone: Its antigen is unidentified.

Every isolated RNA sample was fully reverse transcribed, so sequencing captured expressed TCRB transcripts. Profiling relied on immunoSEQ multiplex PCR, and the TCRdb table lists in-frame clones only, not all of them. This table has 600,000 to 700,000 clones, around 12% appearing once. This CDR3 region has 15 residues. The V gene lost 1 base and the J gene lost 4 bases, with 12 bases spanning the gap. Germline V lookup: CDR1 SSHAT, CDR2 FNYEAQ (reference sequence). Study results and caveats: Since sequencing was performed on cDNA, cells with high TCR expression could be over-represented. Naive, central memory and regulatory TCRB repertoires appeared more similar among patients than healthy donors. Patients with Type 1 diabetes showed moderately but significantly shorter TCRB CDR3s in all four CD4+ subsets.

The rearrangement uses TRBV7-7 and TRBJ2-3; perhaps D is TRBD1 or TRBD2 (6 bases each). The clonotype originates from a man younger than 40 with type 1 diabetes. Sequenced material: naive CD4+ T cells from blood. The CDR3 nucleotides read TGTGCCAGCAGCTTAGGGGGGGCGGGCGCAGATACGCAGTATTTT. This gives the protein CASSLGGAGADTQYF.